This T cell receptor (beta chain) emerged from a study of blood T cell repertoires in COVID-19. The CDR3 is 15 amino acids. Germline assignment: CDR1 KGHSH and CDR2 LQKENI. Concerning this clone: Sequence at one end of the junction differs from germline and may be a read error.

Measured with immunoSEQ multiplex PCR; TCRdb has only the in-frame clones, and not every one. The table records some 200,000 clones, roughly 84% of them present only once. Sample: peripheral blood. The chain is built from TRBV18 and TRBJ1-5; TRBD1 agrees at 8 bases. The sequence came from a human donor with acute or convalescent COVID-19. The donor label of this sample is uncertain. The CDR3: CASSPRTGTDQPQHF. The CDR3 DNA sequence: TGTGCCAGCTCCCCACGGACAGGGACCGATCAGCCCCAGCATTTT.